The sequence of this T cell receptor (beta chain) was determined in a study of spatial heterogeneity in lung cancer. Across the study: Those follow-up PBMC samples that were available underwent sequencing, at a median interval of about 2 years following resection.

As for time point: blood at routine non-recurrence follow-up after resection. TCRdb reprocessed the 5' RACE reads with MiXCR, giving one entry per CDR3 protein. Of roughly 70,000 distinct CDR3 sequences listed, 8% to 9% are singletons. This clonotype has a count of ten or more. The antigen remains undetermined. General study points: Whereas they appeared in blood less at follow-up, ubiquitous expanded tumor TCRs appeared there more at resection.

The clonotype comes from a female donor with early-stage non-small cell lung cancer. The input for sequencing was PBMCs, taken at follow-up.

The CDR3 loop is CASSVTTGPQETQYF. The CDR3 nucleotides read TGTGCCAGCAGCGTTACGACAGGGCCCCAAGAGACCCAGTACTTC. The chain is built from TRBV9 and TRBJ2-5; TRBD1 matches at 7 bases. J was trimmed by 1 base and V by 2 bases; bases with no gene match: 5. CDR1 is SGDLS and CDR2 is YYNGEE in the germline V gene. This CDR3 is 15 amino acids long.